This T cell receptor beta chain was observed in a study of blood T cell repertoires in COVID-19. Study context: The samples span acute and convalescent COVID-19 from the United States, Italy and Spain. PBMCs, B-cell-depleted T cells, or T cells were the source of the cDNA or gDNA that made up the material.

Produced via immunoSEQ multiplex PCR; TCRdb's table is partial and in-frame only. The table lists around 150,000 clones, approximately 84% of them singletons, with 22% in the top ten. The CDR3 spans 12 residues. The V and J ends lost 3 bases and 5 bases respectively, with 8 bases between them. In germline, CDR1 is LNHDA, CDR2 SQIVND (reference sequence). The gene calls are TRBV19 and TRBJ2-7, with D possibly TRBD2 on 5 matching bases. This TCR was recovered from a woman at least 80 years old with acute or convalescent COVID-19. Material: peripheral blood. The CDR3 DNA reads TGTGCCAGTAGTATGAGGGATCACGAGCAGTACTTC. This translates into CASSMRDHEQYF.